This is a list of T cell receptor beta chains from one sample in a study of blood T cell repertoires in COVID-19. Sequenced by immunoSEQ multiplex PCR; TCRdb stores in-frame clones only, minus some. The profile covers tens of thousands of clones, with 85% to 90% appearing a single time and 12% to 15% taken by the ten largest. The specimen was peripheral blood. These receptors all stem from a man aged 65-85 years with acute or convalescent COVID-19. The CDR3 runs from the conserved cysteine through the conserved F or W. The order of the fields is clone size, V gene, CDR3 length, D gene, J gene, CDR3 DNA, CDR3 protein. D genes are given only for firm matches. Clone size is given for some rows only: seen once, a few or many times, or a class if the clone is expanded.

once,TRBV19,15,TRBD1,TRBJ1-4,TGTGCCAGTAGTGCGAGACAGGGGGCGGATGAAAAACTGTTTTTT,CASSARQGADEKLFF
few,TRBV27,15,NA,TRBJ2-2,TGTGCCAGCTGGGGACAAAGCCAACTCACCGGGGAGCTGTTTTTT,CASWGQSQLTGELFF
NA,TRBV9,13,NA,TRBJ1-2,TGTGCCAGTGAAGAGACAGATAACTATGGCTACACCTTC,CASEETDNYGYTF
NA,TRBV4-3,18,NA,TRBJ1-2,TGCGCCAGCAGCCAAGATTTTGGCAGGGCACCCCATTCTGGGGGCTACACCTTC,CASSQDFGRAPHSGGYTF
NA,TRBV5-1,14,TRBD1,TRBJ2-1,TGCGCCAGCAGCTTACAGACAGGGGGCAATGAGCAGTTCTTC,CASSLQTGGNEQFF
few,TRBV6-5,15,TRBD2,TRBJ2-2,TGTGCCAGCACGGCGGGGGGCGCAGGGACCGGGGAGCTGTTTTTT,CASTAGGAGTGELFF
NA,TRBV2,15,NA,TRBJ1-1,TGTGCCAGCACCAAGTCGATGGGGGCGGGCACTGAAGCTTTCTTT,CASTKSMGAGTEAFF
NA,TRBV5-5,17,NA,TRBJ1-2,TGTGCCAGCAGCTTGAGTCGGGGAGCCGGCCAAGACTATGGCTACACCTTC,CASSLSRGAGQDYGYTF
few,TRBV4-2,18,TRBD2,TRBJ2-3,TGTGCCAGCAGTCGACCTAGCGGGGGGGGAGGTCGTGATAATACGCAGTATTTT,CASSRPSGGGGRDNTQYF
medium-sized,TRBV29-1,12,NA,TRBJ1-2,TGCAGTTATACGGGTCTATCCGGTGGCTACACCTTC,CSYTGLSGGYTF
NA,TRBV7-9,13,NA,TRBJ2-1,TGTGCCAGCAGCTTAGGTAGTCCAGGTGAGCAGTTCTTC,CASSLGSPGEQFF
NA,TRBV19,15,TRBD2,TRBJ2-3,TGTGCCAGTAGTATACGTCGGGGGGGCACAGATACGCAGTATTTT,CASSIRRGGTDTQYF
NA,TRBV25-1,14,TRBD1,TRBJ2-5,TGTGCCAGCAACGGACAGGGGAATTCAGAGACCCAGTACTTC,CASNGQGNSETQYF
NA,TRBV5-1,15,TRBD2,TRBJ2-2,TGCGCCAGCGAGTCTGGTAGCGGGGGTTTTGGGGAGCTGTTTTTT,CASESGSGGFGELFF
NA,TRBV7-2,16,NA,TRBJ2-7,TGTGCCAGCAGATTAGGGTTGGGGGCGGACTCCTACGAGCAGTACTTC,CASRLGLGADSYEQYF
NA,TRBV7-2,14,TRBD1,TRBJ2-5,TGTGCCAGCAGCTTAGGAGGGGGCGCAGAGACCCAGTACTTC,CASSLGGGAETQYF
NA,TRBV20-1,11,NA,TRBJ2-1,TGCAGTGCCAGGGCCTACAATGAGCAGTTCTTC,CSARAYNEQFF
NA,TRBV19,16,NA,TRBJ2-2,TGTGCCAGTAGTATAGATCGGGTGCAGAGAAGCGGGGAGCTGTTTTTT,CASSIDRVQRSGELFF
NA,TRBV6-5,16,TRBD1,TRBJ2-5,TGTGCCAGCAGTTACTACCGCGACAGGGAGATGGAGACCCAGTACTTC,CASSYYRDREMETQYF
NA,TRBV6-5,14,NA,TRBJ2-7,TGTGCCAGCGCCTCCGGGACTTATTCCTACGAGCAGTACTTC,CASASGTYSYEQYF
NA,TRBV27,14,NA,TRBJ1-1,TGTGCCAGCAGTTTAACTACATTGAACACTGAAGCTTTCTTT,CASSLTTLNTEAFF
once,TRBV12-3/TRBV12-4,13,NA,TRBJ2-7,TGTGCCAGCAGAGCCGGGGTCGTCTACGAGCAGTACTTC,CASRAGVVYEQYF
NA,TRBV5-5,16,NA,TRBJ1-3,TGTGCCAGCAGCCAATGGACTGCCTTCTCTGGAAACACCATATATTTT,CASSQWTAFSGNTIYF
NA,TRBV7-2,13,NA,TRBJ1-5,TGTGCCAGCAGAGGACAGTTGAATCAGCCCCAGCATTTT,CASRGQLNQPQHF
few,TRBV28,15,TRBD1,TRBJ1-1,TGTGCCAGCAGTGACAGGGGCCCCTCGAACACTGAAGCTTTCTTT,CASSDRGPSNTEAFF
NA,TRBV5-1,14,TRBD2,TRBJ2-5,TGCGCCAGCAGCTTACTAGCGGTACAAGAGACCCAGTACTTC,CASSLLAVQETQYF
NA,TRBV7-2,14,NA,TRBJ1-5,TGTGCCAGCAGCTCACCAGGCAGCAATCAGCCCCAGCATTTT,CASSSPGSNQPQHF
few,TRBV28,12,NA,TRBJ1-1,TGTGCCAGCCTGGTGTGGGGGCAGCGAGCTTTCTTT,CASLVWGQRAFF
NA,TRBV29-1,13,NA,TRBJ2-1,TGCAGCGTTGGGAGGCTCGGGAGCAATGAGCAGTTCTTC,CSVGRLGSNEQFF
NA,TRBV6-4,14,NA,TRBJ2-2,TGTGCCAGCAGGCGGGAAACTAACACCGGGGAGCTGTTTTTT,CASRRETNTGELFF
once,TRBV6-5,14,TRBD2,TRBJ2-1,TGTGCCAGCAGTCTGGGACTAGTGCAGGCTGAGCAGTTCTTC,CASSLGLVQAEQFF